These T cell receptor beta chains were read from a single sample in a study of lymphopenia after photon versus proton radiotherapy. Method: immunoSEQ multiplex PCR; TCRdb's copy keeps in-frame clones and lacks some. The top ten clones hold approximately 12% of a sample with about 20,000 clones, roughly 91% of them seen once. Specimen: peripheral blood, collected from a patient treated with proton-based radiotherapy. The receptor source for this set is a man older than 75 with esophageal cancer. Both conserved end residues are part of each CDR3. Fields, in order: D gene, V gene, clone size, J gene, CDR3 DNA, CDR3 protein. The D gene is left open where the match is weak. Some rows have no size entry. The others give once, few or many, or a class for an expanded clone.

>-|TRBV4-3|once|TRBJ1-1
TGCGCCAGCGCCCTAAGGACGAACACTGAAGCTTTCTTT
CASALRTNTEAFF
>TRBD1|TRBV4-3|-|TRBJ1-1
TGCGCCAGCAGCCAACAACGTGGGACAGGGGGCTTGGACACTGAAGCTTTCTTT
CASSQQRGTGGLDTEAFF
>-|TRBV21-1|-|TRBJ1-1
TGTGCGCTCAGTGAAGCTTTCTTT
CALSEAFF
>TRBD1|TRBV5-6|-|TRBJ1-4
TGTGCCAGCAGACACAGGGGGCGCGATGAAAAACTGTTTTTT
CASRHRGRDEKLFF
>-|TRBV21-1|few|TRBJ2-7
TGTGCCAGCAGCAAGGGGCGACGTATTAGACCGGGAGACGAGCAGTACTTC
CASSKGRRIRPGDEQYF
>-|TRBV2|-|TRBJ1-2
TGTGCCACCTCACAGTATGGCTACACCTTC
CATSQYGYTF
>-|TRBV14|-|TRBJ2-7
TGTGCCAGCAGCCGGGACGGGAACTACGAGCAGTACTTC
CASSRDGNYEQYF
>-|TRBV27|-|TRBJ2-7
TGTGCCAGCAGTTTTACGGGATCCTACGAGCAGTACTTC
CASSFTGSYEQYF
>TRBD1|TRBV30|-|TRBJ1-1
TGTGCCTGGAGTGGACAGGGGTTGACTGAAGCTTTCTTT
CAWSGQGLTEAFF
>TRBD2|TRBV5-4|-|TRBJ2-1
TGTGCCAGCAGCTTGGACAGGACTAGCGGGGGCCAATCCAATGAGCAGTTCTTC
CASSLDRTSGGQSNEQFF
>TRBD2|TRBV19|-|TRBJ2-1
TGTGCCAGTAGTATAGGGACTAGCGGGAGCAATGAGCAGTTCTTC
CASSIGTSGSNEQFF
>-|TRBV11-1|-|TRBJ2-7
TGTGCCAGCACCTCAGGTGGGGGGACGGGTTCCTACGAGCAGTACTTC
CASTSGGGTGSYEQYF
>-|TRBV6-6|once|TRBJ1-1
TGTGCCAGCAGTTACTCACGGAACACTGAAGCTTTCTTT
CASSYSRNTEAFF
>TRBD1|TRBV18|-|TRBJ2-1
TGTGCCAGCTCACTGGGGGGACAGGGGGCCAATGAGCAGTTCTTC
CASSLGGQGANEQFF
>TRBD2|TRBV7-2|-|TRBJ2-3
TGTGCCAGCAGCTTCTCGTCTAGCGGGAGGGGTGATACGCAGTATTTT
CASSFSSSGRGDTQYF
>-|TRBV2|-|TRBJ1-2
TGTGCCAGCAGATTCGATAGCTATGGCTACACCTTC
CASRFDSYGYTF
>-|TRBV7-9|-|TRBJ2-1
TGTGCCAGCAGTACGTCTCAACCATTTGAGCAGTTCTTC
CASSTSQPFEQFF
>-|TRBV18|-|TRBJ2-3
TGTGCCAGCTCCCCGAACACCGCATCAGGAAGAGATACGCAGTATTTT
CASSPNTASGRDTQYF
>TRBD1|TRBV6-1|-|TRBJ1-3
TGTGCCAGCAGTGATACCAGTAAGGGGGCTGCTGGAAACACCATATATTTT
CASSDTSKGAAGNTIYF
>-|TRBV25-1|-|TRBJ1-1
TGTGCCAGCAGTGATTGGACTCATGGAGGGACCACCTTT
CASSDWTHGGTTF
>TRBD1|TRBV18|-|TRBJ2-7
TGTGCCAGCTCACCGGGGCTTGGGGGGACAGGGGGCTTCTCCTACGAGCAGTACTTC
CASSPGLGGTGGFSYEQYF
>-|TRBV14|-|TRBJ2-1
TGTGCCAGCAGCCTCCGGGGCAGGGCGGGCCCTTACAATGAGCAGTTCTTC
CASSLRGRAGPYNEQFF
>-|TRBV5-5|-|TRBJ1-2
TGTGCCAGCAGCTTGACGGCCGGCGGCTACACCTTC
CASSLTAGGYTF
>-|TRBV7-2|once|TRBJ1-2
TGTGCCAGCAGCGCAGGGCGAGGGTATGGCTACACCTTC
CASSAGRGYGYTF
>TRBD1|TRBV23-1|-|TRBJ2-5
TGCGCCAGCAGCTGTCCGGGACAGGGGGCGCCTGGGCAAGAGACCCAGTACTTC
CASSCPGQGAPGQETQYF
>-|TRBV6-1|-|TRBJ2-1
TGTGCCAGCAGTGAAGTAGAGGAGTCCTACAATGAGCAGTTCTTC
CASSEVEESYNEQFF
>-|TRBV30|-|TRBJ2-5
TGTGCCTGGAGGGGAGTGTGGCGAGAGACCCAGTACTTC
CAWRGVWRETQYF